This is a list of T cell receptor beta chains from one sample in a study of T cell repertoires in cytomegalovirus infection. Their antigen targets remain unknown. TCRdb recomputed calls from the reads with MiXCR, one row per CDR3 protein. Of hundreds of thousands of distinct CDR3 sequences listed, roughly 28% are singletons. The sequences come from cultured PBMCs, collected from culture after CMV antigen stimulation. The receptors here all came from a human donor in good health (CMV status not recorded). Some clones in this sample may be carry-over from other donors' samples. Both conserved end residues are part of each CDR3. The D gene is left open where the match is weak. Clone size is stated in some rows and not others, as once, few, many or a class when expanded.

>TRBD2|few|TRBJ2-3|TRBV7-6
TGTGCCAGCAACCAACTAGCGGTAGCAGATACGCAGTATTTT
CASNQLAVADTQYF
>-|medium-sized|TRBJ2-3|TRBV5-4
TGTGCCAGCAGCTTCCTGCGGTCAGGGATCGCAGATACGCAGTATTTT
CASSFLRSGIADTQYF
>-|-|TRBJ1-1|TRBV7-6
TGTGCCAGCAGCCGAGGACAATCCATTGACACTGAAGCTTTCTTT
CASSRGQSIDTEAFF
>TRBD1|-|TRBJ2-1|TRBV7-4
TGTGCCAGCAGCCACAGGGGGTATGAGCAGTTCTTC
CASSHRGYEQFF
>TRBD1|-|TRBJ1-1|TRBV23-1
TGCGCCAGCTCCGAATTCCCCGACAGGGGGCTTCCCACTGAAGCTTTCTTT
CASSEFPDRGLPTEAFF
>-|-|TRBJ1-1|TRBV7-9
TGTGCCAGCAGCGAGGTGACTTGGGAAGCTTTCTTT
CASSEVTWEAFF
>-|few|TRBJ2-5|TRBV5-6
TGTGCCAGCAGCCCGCGTTTATGGGGACAAGAGACCCAGTACTTC
CASSPRLWGQETQYF
>TRBD2|-|TRBJ2-7|TRBV12-3/TRBV12-4
TGTGCCAGCAGCCCCATGGGGGGAGGGTACGAGCAGTACTTC
CASSPMGGGYEQYF
>-|-|TRBJ1-1|TRBV11-2
TGTGCCAGCAGCTCGGGGCTTATTGAAGCTTTCTTT
CASSSGLIEAFF
>-|-|TRBJ1-1|TRBV6-5
TGTGCCAGCAGTTATAATCCAGGAGTGAACGGAGAAGCTTTCTTT
CASSYNPGVNGEAFF
>-|few|TRBJ2-3|TRBV12-3/TRBV12-4
TGTGCCAGCGTTTCCGGGGGTCCTCGAGATACGCAGTATTTT
CASVSGGPRDTQYF
>-|-|TRBJ1-1|TRBV6-5
TGTGCCAGCAGGATACTCAAGGGCCCGGGTACTGAAGCTTTCTTT
CASRILKGPGTEAFF
>-|-|TRBJ1-1|TRBV5-6
TGTGCCAGCAGCCCCTGGGGGGGGACTCTGAACACTGAAGCTTTCTTT
CASSPWGGTLNTEAFF
>-|many|TRBJ1-5|TRBV19
TGTGCCAGTAGTGGAACAGGCAATCAGCCCCAGCATTTT
CASSGTGNQPQHF
>-|once|TRBJ1-3|TRBV5-6
TGTGCCAGCAACCTTGGCACAGGCTCTGGAAACACCATATATTTT
CASNLGTGSGNTIYF
>TRBD2|-|TRBJ2-1|TRBV18
TGTGCCAGCTCACCTAAGGCTAGCGGAACCCCCGCCGAGTACAATGAGCAGTTCTTC
CASSPKASGTPAEYNEQFF
>-|-|TRBJ1-5|TRBV5-8
TGTGCCAGCAGCTTGGATCAGGCCCAGCCCCAGCATTTT
CASSLDQAQPQHF
>-|-|TRBJ1-1|TRBV6-1
TGTGCCAGCAGCCCACGCCCAGGGATGAACACTGAAGCTTTCTTT
CASSPRPGMNTEAFF
>-|-|TRBJ2-7|TRBV7-2
TGTGCCAGCAGCTTTGGGGAGTATGTGGGCGAGCAGTACTTC
CASSFGEYVGEQYF
>-|many|TRBJ1-1|TRBV7-2
TGTGCCAGCAGCTTAGGCTCGAGGAACACTGAAGCTTTCTTT
CASSLGSRNTEAFF
>TRBD2|-|TRBJ2-4|TRBV3-1
TGTGCCAGCAGCCAAGTCTCGGTAGCGGGAAACATTCAGTACTTC
CASSQVSVAGNIQYF
>-|once|TRBJ2-1|TRBV5-6
TGTGCCAGCAGCAATGGAGGGCCGGGGGCCTACAATGAGCAGTTCTTC
CASSNGGPGAYNEQFF
>-|-|TRBJ2-3|TRBV12-3/TRBV12-4
TGTGCCAGCAGCGATTATCAGGGAGGCACAGATACGCAGTATTTT
CASSDYQGGTDTQYF
>TRBD1|-|TRBJ1-5|TRBV5-6
TGTGCCAGCAGCGTCGACAGGGATAGCAATCAGCCCCAGCATTTT
CASSVDRDSNQPQHF
>-|-|TRBJ1-1|TRBV2
TGTGCCAGCATCCGGGGGGGCGGATCCTCGGACACTGAAGCTTTCTTT
CASIRGGGSSDTEAFF
>-|few|TRBJ2-3|TRBV6-5
TGTGCCAGCACCCCATTCCCATCGTTCACAGATACGCAGTATTTT
CASTPFPSFTDTQYF
>TRBD1|-|TRBJ1-1|TRBV6-6
TGTGCCAGCAGTTACTACCTTCCGGGACAGAGATTGAACACTGAAGCTTTCTTT
CASSYYLPGQRLNTEAFF
>-|-|TRBJ2-7|TRBV29-1
TGCAGCGGCCGTCAGGGACATACCTACGAGCAGTACTTC
CSGRQGHTYEQYF
>TRBD2|-|TRBJ2-2|TRBV19
TGTGCCAGTAGTTCGAACCTAGCGGGAGGCACCGGGGAGCTGTTTTTT
CASSSNLAGGTGELFF
>-|-|TRBJ2-7|TRBV6-2/TRBV6-3
TGTGCCAGCAGTTACTCTTCAGGGACCTACGAGCAGTACTTC
CASSYSSGTYEQYF
>-|-|TRBJ1-1|TRBV7-6
TGTGCCAGCAGCTCGGACGGATGGGGCACTGAAGCTTTCTTT
CASSSDGWGTEAFF
>TRBD2|-|TRBJ2-1|TRBV6-5
TGTGCCAGCAGTTACTCGTCGGGCCTAGCGGACTTCAATGAGCAGTTCTTC
CASSYSSGLADFNEQFF
>TRBD2|-|TRBJ2-2|TRBV7-2
TGTGCCAGCAGCCCAGTTAGTCTGGCGGGGGCCGGGGAGCTGTTTTTT
CASSPVSLAGAGELFF
>TRBD2|-|TRBJ2-1|TRBV7-6
TGTGCCAGCAGCTCGCCAGAGCGGGGGTACAATGAGCAGTTCTTC
CASSSPERGYNEQFF
>-|few|TRBJ2-2|TRBV11-3
TGTGCCAGCAGCTTAGGCGGGTTCACCGGGGAGCTGTTTTTT
CASSLGGFTGELFF
>TRBD2|-|TRBJ2-4|TRBV6-1
TGTGCCAGCAGTGAGCAGCGGGGGAATTGGAACATTCAGTACTTC
CASSEQRGNWNIQYF
>-|few|TRBJ1-3|TRBV7-9
TGTGCCAGCAGCCATCCACAGGGCTCTGGAAACACCATATATTTT
CASSHPQGSGNTIYF
>-|-|TRBJ2-1|TRBV5-1
TGCGCCAGCAGCCACCCTGCGGCTACAACGTATCGCGAGCAGTTCTTC
CASSHPAATTYREQFF
>TRBD1|few|TRBJ1-2|TRBV12-3/TRBV12-4
TGTGCCAGCACCCTGGGACAGGGGAACTATGGCTACACCTTC
CASTLGQGNYGYTF
>TRBD1|-|TRBJ1-1|TRBV28
TGTGCCATCCACCAGGACAGGTTCTCCACTGAAGCTTTCTTT
CAIHQDRFSTEAFF